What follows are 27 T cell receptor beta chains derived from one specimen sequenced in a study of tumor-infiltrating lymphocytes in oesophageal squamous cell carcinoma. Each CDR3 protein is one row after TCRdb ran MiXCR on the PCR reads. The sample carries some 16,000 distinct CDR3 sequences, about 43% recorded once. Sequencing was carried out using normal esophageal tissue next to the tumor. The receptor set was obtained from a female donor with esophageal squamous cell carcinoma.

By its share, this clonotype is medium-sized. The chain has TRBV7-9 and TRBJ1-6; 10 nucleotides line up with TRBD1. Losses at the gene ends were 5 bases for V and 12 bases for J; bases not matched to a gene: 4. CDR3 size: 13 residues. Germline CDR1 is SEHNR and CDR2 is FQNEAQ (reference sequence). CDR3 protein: CASSRTGGVPLHF. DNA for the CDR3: TGTGCCAGCAGCCGGACAGGGGGTGTACCCCTCCACTTT.

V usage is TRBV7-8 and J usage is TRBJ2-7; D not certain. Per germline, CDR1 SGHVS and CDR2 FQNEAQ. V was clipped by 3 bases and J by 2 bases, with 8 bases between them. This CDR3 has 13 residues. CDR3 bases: TGTGCCAGCAGCTTGAAGAGAACCTACGAGCAGTACTTC. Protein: CASSLKRTYEQYF.

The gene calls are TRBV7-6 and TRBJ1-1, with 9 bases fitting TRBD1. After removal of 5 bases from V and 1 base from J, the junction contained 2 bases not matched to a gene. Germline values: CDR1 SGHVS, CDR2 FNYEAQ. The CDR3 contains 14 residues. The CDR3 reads CASSQGQGNTEAFF. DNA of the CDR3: TGTGCCAGCAGCCAGGGACAGGGGAACACTGAAGCTTTCTTT.

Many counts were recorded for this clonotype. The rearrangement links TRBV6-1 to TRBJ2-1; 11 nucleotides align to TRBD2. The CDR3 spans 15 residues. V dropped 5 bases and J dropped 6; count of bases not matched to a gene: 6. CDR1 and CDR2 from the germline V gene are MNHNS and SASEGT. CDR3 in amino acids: CASSRTSGSVNEQFF. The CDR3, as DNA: TGTGCCAGCAGTAGAACTAGCGGGAGTGTCAATGAGCAGTTCTTC.

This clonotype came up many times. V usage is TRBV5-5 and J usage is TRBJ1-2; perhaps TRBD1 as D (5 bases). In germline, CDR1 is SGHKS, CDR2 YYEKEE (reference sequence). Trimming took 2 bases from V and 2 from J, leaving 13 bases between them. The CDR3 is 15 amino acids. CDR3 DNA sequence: TGTGCCAGCAGCTTCCGGGACGCCACGAACTATGGCTACACCTTC. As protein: CASSFRDATNYGYTF.

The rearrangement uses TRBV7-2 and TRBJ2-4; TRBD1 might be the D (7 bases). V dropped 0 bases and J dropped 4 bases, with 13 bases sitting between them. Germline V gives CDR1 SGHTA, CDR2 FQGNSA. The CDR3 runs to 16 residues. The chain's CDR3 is CASSLAGGGEKNIQYF. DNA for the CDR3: TGTGCCAGCAGCTTAGCAGGGGGCGGGGAGAAAAACATTCAGTACTTC.

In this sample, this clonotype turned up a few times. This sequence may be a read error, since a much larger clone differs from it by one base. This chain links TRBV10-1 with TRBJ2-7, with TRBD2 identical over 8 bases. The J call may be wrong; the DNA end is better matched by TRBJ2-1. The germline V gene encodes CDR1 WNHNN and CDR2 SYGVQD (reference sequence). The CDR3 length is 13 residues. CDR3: CASSPASGYEQFF. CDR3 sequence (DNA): TGCGCCAGCAGTCCCGCTAGCGGGTACGAGCAGTTCTTC.

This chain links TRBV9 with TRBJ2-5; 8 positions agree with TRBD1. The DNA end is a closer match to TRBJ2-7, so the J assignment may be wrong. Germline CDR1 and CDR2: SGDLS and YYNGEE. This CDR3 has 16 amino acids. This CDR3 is CASSPYSGTGSYEQYF. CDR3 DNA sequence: TGTGCCAGCAGCCCCTACTCCGGGACAGGTTCCTACGAGCAGTACTTC.

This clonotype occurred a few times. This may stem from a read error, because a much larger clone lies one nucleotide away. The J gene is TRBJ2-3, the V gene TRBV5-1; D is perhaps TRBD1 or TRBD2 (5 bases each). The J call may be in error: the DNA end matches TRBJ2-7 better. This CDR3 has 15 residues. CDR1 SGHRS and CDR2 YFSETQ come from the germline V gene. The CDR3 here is CASSRDGGAHNEQYF. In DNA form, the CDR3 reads TGCGCCAGCAGCAGGGACGGAGGTGCACACAATGAGCAGTACTTC.

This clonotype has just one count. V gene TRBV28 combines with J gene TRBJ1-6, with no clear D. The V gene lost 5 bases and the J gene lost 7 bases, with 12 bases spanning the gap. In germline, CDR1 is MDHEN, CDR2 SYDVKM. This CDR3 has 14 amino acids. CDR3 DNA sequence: TGTGCCAGCAGTCCCCTGGTCGCGAATTCACCCCTCCACTTT. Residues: CASSPLVANSPLHF. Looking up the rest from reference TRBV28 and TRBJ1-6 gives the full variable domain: DVKVTQSSRYLVKRTGEKVFLECVQDMDHENMFWYRQDPGLGLRLIYFSYDVKMKEKGDIPEGYSVSREKKERFSLILESASTNQTSMYLCASSPLVANSPLHFGNGTRLTVT.

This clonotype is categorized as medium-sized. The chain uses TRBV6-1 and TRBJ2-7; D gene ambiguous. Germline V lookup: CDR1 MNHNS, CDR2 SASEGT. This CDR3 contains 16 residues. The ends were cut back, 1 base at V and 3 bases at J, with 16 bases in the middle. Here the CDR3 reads CASSEGPVANSYEQYF. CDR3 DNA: TGTGCCAGCAGTGAAGGACCGGTAGCTAACAGCTACGAGCAGTACTTC.

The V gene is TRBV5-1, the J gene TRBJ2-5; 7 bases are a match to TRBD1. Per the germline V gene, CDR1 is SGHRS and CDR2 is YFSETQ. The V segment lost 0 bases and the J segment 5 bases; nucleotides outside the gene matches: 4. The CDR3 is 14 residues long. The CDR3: CASSLGQGGETQYF. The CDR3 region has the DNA TGCGCCAGCAGCTTGGGACAGGGTGGCGAGACCCAGTACTTC.

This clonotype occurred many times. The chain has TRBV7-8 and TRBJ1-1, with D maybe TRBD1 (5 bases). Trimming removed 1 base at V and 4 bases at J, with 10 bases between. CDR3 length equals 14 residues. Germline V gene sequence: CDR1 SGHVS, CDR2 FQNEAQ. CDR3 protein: CASSLGGEGTEAFF. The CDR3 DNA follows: TGTGCCAGCAGCTTAGGGGGGGAAGGCACTGAAGCTTTCTTT. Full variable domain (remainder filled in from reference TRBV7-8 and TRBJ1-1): GAGVSQSPRYKVAKRGQDVALRCDPISGHVSLFWYQQALGQGPEFLTYFQNEAQLDKSGLPSDRFFAERPEGSVSTLKIQRTQQEDSAVYLCASSLGGEGTEAFFGQGTRLTVV.

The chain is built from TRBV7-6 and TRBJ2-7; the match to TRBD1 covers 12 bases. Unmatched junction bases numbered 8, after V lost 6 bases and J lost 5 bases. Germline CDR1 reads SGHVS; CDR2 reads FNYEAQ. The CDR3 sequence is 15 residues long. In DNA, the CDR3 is TGTGCCAGCAGACACCCGGGACAGGGGGCAGACGAGCAGTACTTC. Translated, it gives CASRHPGQGADEQYF.

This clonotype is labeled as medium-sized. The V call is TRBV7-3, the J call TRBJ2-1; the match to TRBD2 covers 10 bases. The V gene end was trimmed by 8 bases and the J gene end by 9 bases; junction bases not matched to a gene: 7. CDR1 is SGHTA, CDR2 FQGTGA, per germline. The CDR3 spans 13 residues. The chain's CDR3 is CASGVAGGTEQFF. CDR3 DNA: TGTGCCAGCGGCGTAGCGGGAGGTACTGAGCAGTTCTTC.

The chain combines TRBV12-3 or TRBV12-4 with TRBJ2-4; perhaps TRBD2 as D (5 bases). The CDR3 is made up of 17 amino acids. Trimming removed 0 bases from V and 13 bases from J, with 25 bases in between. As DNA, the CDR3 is TGTGCCAGCAGTTTAGCGCTAAGTGCGGGTGGCGCAGATACGCAGTACTTC. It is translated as CASSLALSAGGADTQYF.

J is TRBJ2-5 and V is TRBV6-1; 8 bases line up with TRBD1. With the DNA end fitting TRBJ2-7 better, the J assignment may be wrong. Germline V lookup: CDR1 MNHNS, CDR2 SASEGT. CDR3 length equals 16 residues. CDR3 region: CASSSTGRGLPYEQYF. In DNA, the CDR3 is TGTGCCAGCAGTTCGACGGGCAGGGGGCTTCCCTACGAGCAGTACTTC.

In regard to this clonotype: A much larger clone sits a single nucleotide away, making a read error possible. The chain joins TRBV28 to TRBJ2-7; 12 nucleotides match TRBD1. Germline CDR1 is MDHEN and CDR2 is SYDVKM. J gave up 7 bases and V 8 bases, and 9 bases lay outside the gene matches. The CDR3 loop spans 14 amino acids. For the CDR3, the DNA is TGTGCCAGCTATGGGACAGGGGGCCGCAATGAGCAGTACTTC. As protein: CASYGTGGRNEQYF. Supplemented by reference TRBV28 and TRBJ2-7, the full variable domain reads DVKVTQSSRYLVKRTGEKVFLECVQDMDHENMFWYRQDPGLGLRLIYFSYDVKMKEKGDIPEGYSVSREKKERFSLILESASTNQTSMYLCASYGTGGRNEQYFGPGTRLTVT.

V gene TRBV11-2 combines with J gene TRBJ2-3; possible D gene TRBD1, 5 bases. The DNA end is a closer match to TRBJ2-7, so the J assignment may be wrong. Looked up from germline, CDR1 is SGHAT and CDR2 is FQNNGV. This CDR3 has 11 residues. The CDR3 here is CASSEQVKQYF. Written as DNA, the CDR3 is TGTGCCAGCAGCGAACAGGTCAAGCAGTACTTC.

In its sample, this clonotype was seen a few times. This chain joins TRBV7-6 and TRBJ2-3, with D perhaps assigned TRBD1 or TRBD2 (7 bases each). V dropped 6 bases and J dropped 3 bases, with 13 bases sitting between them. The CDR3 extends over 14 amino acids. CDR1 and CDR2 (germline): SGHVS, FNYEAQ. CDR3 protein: CASRGGTVTDTQYF. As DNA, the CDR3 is TGTGCCAGCAGGGGAGGGACAGTTACAGATACGCAGTATTTT. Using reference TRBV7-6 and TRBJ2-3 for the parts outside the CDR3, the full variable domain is GAGVSQSPRYKVTKRGQDVALRCDPISGHVSLYWYRQALGQGPEFLTYFNYEAQQDKSGLPNDRFSAERPEGSISTLTIQRTEQRDSAMYRCASRGGTVTDTQYFGPGTRLTVL.

The CDR3: CAWSPPHRGTGELFF. In DNA form, the CDR3 reads TGTGCCTGGAGTCCCCCCCACCGAGGAACCGGGGAGCTGTTTTTT. The chain has TRBV30 and TRBJ2-2; no definite D call. This CDR3 is built from 15 residues. Per germline, CDR1 GTSNPN and CDR2 SVGIG (reference sequence). V lost 2 bases and J 5 bases, leaving 15 bases between the germline ends.

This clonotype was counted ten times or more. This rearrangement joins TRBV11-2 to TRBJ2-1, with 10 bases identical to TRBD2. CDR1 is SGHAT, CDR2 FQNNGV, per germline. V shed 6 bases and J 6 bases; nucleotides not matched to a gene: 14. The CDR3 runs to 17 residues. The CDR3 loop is CASRQLSLAGVPNEQFF. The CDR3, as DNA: TGTGCCAGCAGGCAGCTCTCCCTAGCGGGAGTTCCCAATGAGCAGTTCTTC.

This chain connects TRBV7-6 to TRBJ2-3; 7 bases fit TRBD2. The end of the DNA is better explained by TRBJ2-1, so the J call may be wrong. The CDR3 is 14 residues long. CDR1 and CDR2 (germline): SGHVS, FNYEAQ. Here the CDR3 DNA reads TGTGCCAGCAGCTGGGAAACTAGCGTCCATGAGCAGTTCTTC. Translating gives CASSWETSVHEQFF.

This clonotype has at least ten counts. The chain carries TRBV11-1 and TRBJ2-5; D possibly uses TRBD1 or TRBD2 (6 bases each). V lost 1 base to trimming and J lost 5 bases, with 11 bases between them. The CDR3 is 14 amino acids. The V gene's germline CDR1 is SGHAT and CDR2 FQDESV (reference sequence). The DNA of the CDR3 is TGTGCCAGCAGCTTAGGGGGGGCTGGGGAGACCCAGTACTTC. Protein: CASSLGGAGETQYF.

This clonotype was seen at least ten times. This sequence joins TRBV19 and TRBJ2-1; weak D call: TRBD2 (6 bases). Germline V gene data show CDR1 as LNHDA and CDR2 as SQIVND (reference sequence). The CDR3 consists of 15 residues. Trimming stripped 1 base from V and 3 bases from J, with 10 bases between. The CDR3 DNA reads TGTGCCAGTAGTATAGGGGGAGCGGGCTACAATGAGCAGTTCTTC. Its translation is CASSIGGAGYNEQFF.

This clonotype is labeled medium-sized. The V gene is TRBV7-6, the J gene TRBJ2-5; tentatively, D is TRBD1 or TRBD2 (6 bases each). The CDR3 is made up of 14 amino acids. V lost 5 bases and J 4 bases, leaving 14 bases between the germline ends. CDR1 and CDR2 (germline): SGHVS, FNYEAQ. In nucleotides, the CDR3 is TGTGCCAGCAGCCTAGGAGGGGGAGGAGAGACCCAGTACTTC. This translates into CASSLGGGGETQYF.

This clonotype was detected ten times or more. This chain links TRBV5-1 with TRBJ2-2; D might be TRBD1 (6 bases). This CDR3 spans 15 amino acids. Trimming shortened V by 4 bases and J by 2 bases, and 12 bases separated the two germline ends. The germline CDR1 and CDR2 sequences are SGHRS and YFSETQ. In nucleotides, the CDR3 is TGCGCCAGCAGCCCGAGACAGGTCAACACCGGGGAGCTGTTTTTT. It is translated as CASSPRQVNTGELFF.